This T cell receptor beta chain was recovered during a study of PD-1 blockade in classical Hodgkin lymphoma. Notes on the study in general: Complete responders entered with baseline diversity on par with newly diagnosed patients, the results showed.

Every patient experienced relapse after autologous stem cell transplantation, and brentuximab vedotin exposure varied. Germline V CDR1 and CDR2: KGHSH, LQKENI. This CDR3 spans 14 amino acids. V was clipped by 1 base and J by 5 bases; unmatched bases: 2. In regard to this clone: What it binds is not known.

Sequencing was performed with immunoSEQ multiplex PCR; in TCRdb, only in-frame clones are kept and a portion is missing. The table lists about 41,000 clones, about 74% of them singletons, with around 20% in the top ten. The sample was peripheral blood mononuclear cells (PBMCs), taken at baseline. The chain is built from TRBV18 and TRBJ2-4; 7 bases match TRBD1. The receptor was isolated from a human donor with classical Hodgkin lymphoma. CDR3 DNA sequence: TGTGCCAGCTCACCACGACAGGGAGAAAACATTCAGTACTTC. As protein: CASSPRQGENIQYF. Combining the CDR3 with reference TRBV18 and TRBJ2-4 gives the whole variable domain NAGVMQNPRHLVRRRGQEARLRCSPMKGHSHVYWYRQLPEEGLKFMVYLQKENIIDESGMPKERFSAEFPKEGPSILRIQQVVRGDSAAYFCASSPRQGENIQYFGAGTRLSVL.